One and the same sample provided the 13 T cell receptor beta chains below, sequenced in a study of beta chain features in type 1 diabetes. Overall study findings and caveats: TCRB CDR3s were moderately but significantly shorter in Type 1 diabetes patients in all four CD4+ subsets.

Expressed TCRB transcripts were sequenced, since all the RNA that had been isolated was reverse transcribed. Clones were read by immunoSEQ multiplex PCR, and TCRdb kept only the in-frame ones, dropping some. The table lists hundreds of thousands of clones, 10% to 15% of them singletons. Their specific antigens are unknown. Sequencing input: naive CD4+ T cells from blood. The receptors stem from a man between 18 and 35 years old with type 1 diabetes.

The sample holds a few counts of this clone. The chain links TRBV5-6 to TRBJ1-2, with D unresolved. The length of the CDR3 is 14 residues. The V gene's germline CDR1 is SGHDT and CDR2 YYEEEE. V lost 0 bases, J lost 3 bases, and 9 bases lay in between. The CDR3 loop reads CASSLAGEDYGYTF. The DNA for the CDR3 is TGTGCCAGCAGCTTGGCCGGTGAGGACTATGGCTACACCTTC.

This clone was detected only a few times. The chain carries TRBV13 and TRBJ1-1; D is possibly TRBD1 (6 bases). CDR3 size: 15 residues. The germline CDR1 and CDR2 sequences are PRHDT and FYEKMQ (reference sequence). V was trimmed by 6 bases and J by 0 bases, leaving 14 bases between them. The CDR3 sequence is CASRPIGQLNTEAFF. Here the CDR3 DNA reads TGTGCCAGCAGACCAATCGGACAGTTGAACACTGAAGCTTTCTTT.

The CDR3 is CASSHRDIANYGYTF. The CDR3 DNA sequence: TGTGCCAGTAGTCACCGGGACATTGCTAACTATGGCTACACCTTC. The chain has TRBV19 and TRBJ1-2; the D gene is possibly TRBD1 (6 bases). Germline CDR1 LNHDA, CDR2 SQIVND (reference sequence). V was shortened by 5 bases and J by 0 bases, with 13 bases between the two germline ends. This CDR3 spans 15 amino acids. The full variable domain, its missing parts supplied by reference TRBV19 and TRBJ1-2, is DGGITQSPKYLFRKEGQNVTLSCEQNLNHDAMYWYRQDPGQGLRLIYYSQIVNDFQKGDIAEGYSVSREKKESFPLTVTSAQKNPTAFYLCASSHRDIANYGYTFGSGTRLTVV.

The chain uses TRBV30 and TRBJ1-6, with unresolved D. Trimming shortened V by 2 bases and J by 5 bases, and 4 bases separated the two germline ends. Per the germline V gene, CDR1 is GTSNPN and CDR2 is SVGIG (reference sequence). The CDR3 has 12 amino acids. CDR3 loop: CAWSRNNSPLHF. The CDR3, as DNA: TGTGCCTGGAGTCGCAATAATTCACCCCTCCACTTT.

This chain uses TRBV18 with TRBJ1-1, with 8 bases fitting TRBD1. The CDR3 has 15 amino acids. V dropped 3 bases and J dropped 6; count of bases not matched to a gene: 9. The germline V gene has CDR1 KGHSH and CDR2 LQKENI. The CDR3 nucleotides read TGTGCCAGCTCACCTCTGACAGGGGATTGGGCTGAAGCTTTCTTT. Translation: CASSPLTGDWAEAFF.

This clone showed up just once. The chain carries TRBV9 and TRBJ2-5; D perhaps matches TRBD2 (5 bases). The CDR3 consists of 13 residues. The V and J ends lost 0 bases and 4 bases respectively, with 7 bases between them. In germline, CDR1 is SGDLS, CDR2 YYNGEE. CDR3 amino acids: CASSVASPETQYF. CDR3 DNA: TGTGCCAGCAGCGTAGCTAGCCCAGAGACCCAGTACTTC.

The CDR3 nucleotides read TGTGCCACCAACTCCCTCGGACCGTTCACAGATACGCAGTATTTT. Protein product: CATNSLGPFTDTQYF. The chain carries TRBV6-1 and TRBJ2-3, with D uncertain. Trimming left V 10 bases short and J 2 bases short, with 19 bases between. This CDR3 is built from 15 residues. Germline lookup yields CDR1 MNHNS and CDR2 SASEGT.

The V gene is TRBV10-3, the J gene TRBJ1-4; perhaps TRBD1 as D (6 bases). Germline values: CDR1 ENHRY, CDR2 SYGVKD. Trimming removed 6 bases at V and 0 bases at J, with 14 bases between. The CDR3 contains 16 residues. The CDR3 DNA is TGTGCCATCAGCCCAACGGGGGGCGCAACTAATGAAAAACTGTTTTTT. Protein: CAISPTGGATNEKLFF.

With respect to this clone: At the DNA level, this CDR3 is encoded by other sequences in the same sample as well. The genes are TRBV5-1 and TRBJ1-5; D gene uncertain. The V gene's germline CDR1 is SGHRS and CDR2 YFSETQ. Trimming pared 0 bases from V and 4 bases from J, leaving 5 bases between. This CDR3 spans 13 amino acids. The chain's CDR3 is CASSLVGNQPQHF. The DNA of the CDR3 is TGCGCCAGCAGCTTGGTGGGGAATCAGCCCCAGCATTTT. Together with reference TRBV5-1 and TRBJ1-5, the CDR3 gives the full variable domain: KAGVTQTPRYLIKTRGQQVTLSCSPISGHRSVSWYQQTPGQGLQFLFEYFSETQRNKGNFPGRFSGRQFSNSRSEMNVSTLELGDSALYLCASSLVGNQPQHFGDGTRLSIL.

This rearrangement joins TRBV2 to TRBJ1-6, with no clear D. The V end lost 6 bases, the J end lost 8 bases, and 5 bases lay between the germline ends. CDR3 size: 11 residues. The germline V gene has CDR1 SNHLY and CDR2 FYNNEI. In DNA form, the CDR3 reads TGTGCCAGCAGGGTGGATTCACCCCTCCACTTT. Its translation is CASRVDSPLHF.

A few counts support this clone. Other DNA sequences in the sample encode the same CDR3. V and J are TRBV29-1 and TRBJ2-3; tentatively, D is TRBD2 (5 bases). Trimming removed 4 bases from V and 1 base from J, with 6 bases in between. The germline CDR1 and CDR2 sequences are SQVTM and ANQGSEA. The CDR3 contains 12 residues. CDR3 nucleotides: TGCAGCGTTGTGGGAGGCACAGATACGCAGTATTTT. Translation gives CSVVGGTDTQYF.

A few counts support this clone. This chain uses TRBV29-1 with TRBJ1-2; D is unclear. Germline V gives CDR1 SQVTM, CDR2 ANQGSEA. V was pared by 7 bases and J by 12 bases, with 12 bases between. The CDR3 runs to 9 residues. CDR3: CSGLEGHTF. For the CDR3, the DNA is TGCAGCGGATTGGAGGGCCACACCTTC.

The CDR3 nucleotides read TGTGCCAGCAGTTGGGGGCTCAGTGAAGCTTTCTTT. Residues: CASSWGLSEAFF. This chain uses TRBV28 with TRBJ1-1, with a tentative D call TRBD1 (6 bases). V lost 4 bases to trimming and J lost 7 bases, with 10 bases between them. The germline V gene encodes CDR1 MDHEN and CDR2 SYDVKM. CDR3 length equals 12 residues.